The rows below give T cell receptor beta chains drawn from one sample of a study of human T cells and chemical hapten exposure. One entry per CDR3 protein results from TCRdb running MiXCR on the RACE reads. The data show hundreds of thousands of distinct CDR3 sequences, 6% to 7% seen once. The material sequenced was whole blood, taken in connection with sensitization to the hapten diphenylcyclopropenone (DPC). The receptor source for this set is a woman in her late teens or twenties with alopecia areata. Some clones in this sample may be carry-over from other donors' samples. The CDR3 runs from the conserved cysteine through the conserved F or W. The order of the fields is V gene, D gene, J gene, clone size, CDR3 DNA, CDR3 protein. The D gene is left open where the match is weak. Clone size is shown for a subset of rows, as once, few, many or a class of expanded clone.

TRBV6-5	-	TRBJ1-5	few	TGTGCCAGCAGTTACAAGCGAGGTTCCAATCAGCCCCAGCATTTT	CASSYKRGSNQPQHF
TRBV29-1	-	TRBJ1-1	few	TGCAGCGTACCGGGAGCTTTCTTT	CSVPGAFF
TRBV6-5	-	TRBJ1-1	many	TGTGCCAGCAGTTACTCAGCGGGGCCTGGCTCGAAAGCTTTCTTT	CASSYSAGPGSKAFF
TRBV7-9	TRBD1	TRBJ1-1	many	TGTGCCAGCAGCACAGGACAGAGGGGGCCTGAAGCTTTCTTT	CASSTGQRGPEAFF
TRBV3-1	-	TRBJ1-4	-	TGTGCCAGCAGCCCCACGTCGTCCGTCGGGTCGAGAGGGAAACTGTTTTTT	CASSPTSSVGSRGKLFF
TRBV7-9	TRBD2	TRBJ2-1	many	TGTGCCAGCAGCTTAGGACTAGCGGGGGGGAATGAGCAGTTCTTC	CASSLGLAGGNEQFF
TRBV12-3/TRBV12-4	-	TRBJ1-2	few	TGTGCCAGCAGTTTTTCCTCACCCGACTATGGCTACACCTTC	CASSFSSPDYGYTF
TRBV28	-	TRBJ1-2	many	TGTGCCAGCAGTTTATGGGTGGGTGGCTACACCTTC	CASSLWVGGYTF
TRBV28	-	TRBJ2-7	-	TGTGCCAGCAGTCCCTCGTCGACAGCGTCCTACGAGCAGTACTTC	CASSPSSTASYEQYF
TRBV6-2/TRBV6-3	-	TRBJ1-2	-	TGTGCCAGCGCACGAATTAACTATGGCTACACCTTC	CASARINYGYTF
TRBV7-6	-	TRBJ2-7	-	TGTGCCAGCAGCTCGGGGGTTGACGAGCAGTACTTC	CASSSGVDEQYF
TRBV18	-	TRBJ2-6	many	TGTGCCAGCTCACTCAGACAGGACTCTGGGGCCAACGTCCTGACTTTC	CASSLRQDSGANVLTF
TRBV7-8	TRBD2	TRBJ2-2	few	TGTGCCAGCAGCCCCCGACTAGCGGGGCCGCGGGGGGCCGGGGAGCTGTTTTTT	CASSPRLAGPRGAGELFF
TRBV20-1	-	TRBJ1-5	few	TGCAGTGCTAGGCGGGCGATTGGCAATCAGCCCCAGCATTTT	CSARRAIGNQPQHF
TRBV24-1	TRBD1	TRBJ1-1	few	TGTGCCACCCGGGCAGGACAGGGGGTCCACACTGAAGCTTTCTTT	CATRAGQGVHTEAFF
TRBV7-2	TRBD1	TRBJ1-1	-	TGTGCCAGCAGCTTTGGACAGGCCCTTGAAGCTTTCTTT	CASSFGQALEAFF
TRBV15	-	TRBJ1-1	-	TGTGCCACCAGCAGAGATCTGCATGACACTGAAGCTTTCTTT	CATSRDLHDTEAFF
TRBV7-8	TRBD2	TRBJ2-5	many	TGTGCCAGCAGCTCCGGGACTAGCGTCGAGACCCAGTACTTC	CASSSGTSVETQYF
TRBV4-1	-	TRBJ1-1	many	TGCGCCATACAGGGAGCGAACACTGAAGCTTTCTTT	CAIQGANTEAFF
TRBV5-6	-	TRBJ1-2	-	TGTGCCAGCAGCTATGGAGACAACGGGAGCCGCTATGGCTACACCTTC	CASSYGDNGSRYGYTF
TRBV7-3	TRBD1	TRBJ2-1	few	TGTGCCAGCAGCCTGAGGGGACAGTACAATGAGCAGTTCTTC	CASSLRGQYNEQFF
TRBV6-4	-	TRBJ2-3	-	TGTGCCAGCAGTGACGGCTCCCTGAGCACAGATACGCAGTATTTT	CASSDGSLSTDTQYF
TRBV3-1	TRBD2	TRBJ2-1	-	TGTGCCAGCAGCCACCCCGAGGTAGCGGGGGGGAATGAGCAGTTCTTC	CASSHPEVAGGNEQFF
TRBV7-2	TRBD2	TRBJ2-3	many	TGTGCCAGCAGCTTGCAGCGGGGGGGCACAGATACGCAGTATTTT	CASSLQRGGTDTQYF